The 17 T cell receptor beta chains given below trace back to one sample, sequenced in a study of blood T cell repertoires in COVID-19. Clones were sequenced by immunoSEQ multiplex PCR, and TCRdb holds only the in-frame ones, with some missing. This table has some 180,000 clones, around 88% appearing once. Sequencing was performed on peripheral blood. The receptor source for this set is a woman between 65 and 79 years old who had recovered from COVID-19.

The gene calls are TRBV27 and TRBJ2-7; D gene unclear. V shed 5 bases and J shed 3 bases, with 14 bases lying between them. This CDR3 comprises 14 residues. From germline, CDR1 is MNHEY and CDR2 SMNVEV (reference sequence). The CDR3 region has the DNA TGTGCCAGCAGTCCCCGCGGAGCGTACTACGAGCAGTACTTC. It codes for CASSPRGAYYEQYF.

This clone showed up just once. Distinct nucleotide sequences in the sample also encode this CDR3. This chain uses TRBV30 with TRBJ1-1; D is uncertain. V was clipped by 3 bases and J by 7 bases, with 12 bases between them. This CDR3 has 12 amino acids. Germline V lookup: CDR1 GTSNPN, CDR2 SVGIG (reference sequence). In DNA, the CDR3 is TGTGCCTGGAGCCCTCCCCCCTTTGAAGCTTTCTTT. It is translated as CAWSPPPFEAFF.

This sequence joins TRBV5-4 and TRBJ1-2; the match to TRBD1 covers 8 bases. Unmatched junction bases numbered 8, after V lost 0 bases and J lost 13 bases. This CDR3 region has 13 residues. Germline V gene sequence: CDR1 SGHNT, CDR2 YYREEE (reference sequence). The CDR3 coding sequence is TGTGCCAGCAGCTTGGCAGGGACAGGTCCGGCCACCTTC. Its protein product is CASSLAGTGPATF.

The chain carries TRBV12-5 and TRBJ1-5; D uncertain. V dropped 1 base and J dropped 6 bases, with 7 bases sitting between them. This CDR3 is 13 amino acids long. Looked up from germline, CDR1 is LGHNT and CDR2 is FRNRAP. In DNA form, the CDR3 reads TGTGCTAGTGGTTTGGGGGAGGGTCAGCCCCAGCATTTT. This codes for CASGLGEGQPQHF.

This rearrangement joins TRBV10-3 to TRBJ1-5; TRBD1 aligns across 7 bases. This CDR3 is built from 17 residues. Per germline, CDR1 ENHRY and CDR2 SYGVKD. Trimming removed 0 bases from V and 5 bases from J; junction bases left unmatched: 10. This chain's CDR3 is CAISESGPRGTDQPQHF. In DNA, the CDR3 is TGTGCCATCAGTGAGTCGGGGCCCAGGGGGACGGATCAGCCCCAGCATTTT.

V and J are TRBV5-4 and TRBJ1-1; maybe TRBD1 (6 bases). The germline CDR1 and CDR2 sequences are SGHNT and YYREEE (reference sequence). This CDR3 comprises 12 residues. V lost 7 bases, J lost 3 bases, and 10 bases lay in between. This CDR3 is CASGGRDTEAFF. CDR3 nucleotides: TGTGCCAGCGGGGGCAGGGACACTGAAGCTTTCTTT. The variable domain in full, completed from reference TRBV5-4 and TRBJ1-1, reads ETGVTQSPTHLIKTRGQQVTLRCSSQSGHNTVSWYQQALGQGPQFIFQYYREEENGRGNFPPRFSGLQFPNYSSELNVNALELDDSALYLCASGGRDTEAFFGQGTRLTVV.

This chain joins TRBV7-2 and TRBJ1-6; D is perhaps TRBD1 (6 bases). The CDR3 is made up of 15 amino acids. Looked up from germline, CDR1 is SGHTA and CDR2 is FQGNSA. Trimming stripped 5 bases from V and 9 bases from J, with 17 bases between. The DNA of the CDR3 is TGTGCCAGCAGCCTCGGTGGGGGCCCCTCTTCACCCCTCCACTTT. Its protein is CASSLGGGPSSPLHF.

This sequence joins TRBV18 and TRBJ2-3, with 12 bases that match TRBD2. This CDR3 has 16 residues. Losses at the gene ends were 3 bases for V and 1 base for J; bases not matched to a gene: 2. Germline V gives CDR1 KGHSH, CDR2 LQKENI. In nucleotides, the CDR3 is TGTGCCAGCTCACCCGGACTAGCGGGACGCACAGATACGCAGTATTTT. This sequence encodes CASSPGLAGRTDTQYF.

The rearrangement joins TRBV7-9 to TRBJ2-1, with D perhaps matching TRBD2 (5 bases). Per the germline V gene, CDR1 is SEHNR and CDR2 is FQNEAQ (reference sequence). The CDR3 has 12 amino acids. Trimming pared 5 bases from V and 5 bases from J, leaving 7 bases between. Here the CDR3 DNA reads TGTGCCAGCAGCCCCGGGAACAATGAGCAGTTCTTC. Amino acid sequence: CASSPGNNEQFF.

The gene calls are TRBV13 and TRBJ2-7, with 8 bases aligning to TRBD1. In germline, CDR1 is PRHDT, CDR2 FYEKMQ (reference sequence). The junction had 10 bases not matched to a gene; V was cut back by 5 bases and J by 1 base. The CDR3 consists of 16 residues. CDR3 residues: CASSKNGQGRSYEQYF. CDR3 DNA sequence: TGTGCCAGCAGCAAAAACGGACAGGGACGGTCCTACGAGCAGTACTTC.

The chain is built from TRBV19 and TRBJ1-2; no clear D gene. Deletions cut 3 bases from V and 3 bases from J, with 11 bases between. Germline lookup yields CDR1 LNHDA and CDR2 SQIVND (reference sequence). The CDR3 has 14 residues. CDR3 in amino acids: CASSIPRRDYGYTF. DNA for the CDR3: TGTGCCAGTAGTATTCCCCGCCGGGACTATGGCTACACCTTC.

The chain is built from TRBV28 and TRBJ1-4; TRBD1 is a possible D gene (5 bases). The V end lost 6 bases, the J end lost 15 bases, and 20 bases lay between the germline ends. The CDR3 runs 13 residues. Germline V lookup: CDR1 MDHEN, CDR2 SYDVKM. The CDR3 reads CASSPGGDGILFF. DNA for the CDR3: TGTGCCAGCAGCCCGGGGGGGGATGGAATATTGTTTTTT. The complete variable domain, with remaining parts taken from reference TRBV28 and TRBJ1-4, reads DVKVTQSSRYLVKRTGEKVFLECVQDMDHENMFWYRQDPGLGLRLIYFSYDVKMKEKGDIPEGYSVSREKKERFSLILESASTNQTSMYLCASSPGGDGILFFGSGTQLSVL.

The chain combines TRBV7-9 with TRBJ1-1, with 10 bases identical to TRBD1. Germline assignment: CDR1 SEHNR and CDR2 FQNEAQ (reference sequence). CDR3 length: 16 residues. J gave up 0 bases and V 5 bases, and 6 bases lay outside the gene matches. CDR3 in amino acids: CASSQGTGALNTEAFF. DNA for the CDR3: TGTGCCAGCAGCCAAGGGACAGGGGCCCTGAACACTGAAGCTTTCTTT.

The chain has TRBV30 and TRBJ1-5; 10 bases fit TRBD1. With V trimmed by 3 bases and J by 2 bases, 4 bases remained unmatched. Germline V CDR1 and CDR2: GTSNPN, SVGIG (reference sequence). The length of the CDR3 is 15 residues. The CDR3 region has the DNA TGTGCCTGGAGGGGAGGGACAGGGGGCAATCAGCCCCAGCATTTT. This sequence encodes CAWRGGTGGNQPQHF. Together with reference TRBV30 and TRBJ1-5, the CDR3 gives the full variable domain: SQTIHQWPATLVQPVGSPLSLECTVEGTSNPNLYWYRQAAGRGLQLLFYSVGIGQISSEVPQNLSASRPQDRQFILSSKKLLLSDSGFYLCAWRGGTGGNQPQHFGDGTRLSIL.

The chain carries TRBV19 and TRBJ1-2, with a possible D match to TRBD1 (5 bases). Germline CDR1 LNHDA, CDR2 SQIVND (reference sequence). Between the trimmed V and J ends, which lost 5 bases and 3 bases, there was a span of 13 bases. CDR3 length: 14 residues. Here the CDR3 reads CASSLATRDYGYTF. CDR3 coding DNA: TGTGCCAGTAGTTTAGCCACCAGGGACTATGGCTACACCTTC.

This clone occurred a few times. This chain connects TRBV2 to TRBJ2-5, with 12 nucleotides matching TRBD1. J was trimmed by 5 bases and V by 6 bases; bases with no gene match: 7. Germline V gives CDR1 SNHLY, CDR2 FYNNEI. The CDR3 is 15 amino acids. CDR3 sequence: CASRGGTGGLETQYF. DNA for the CDR3: TGTGCCAGCAGGGGAGGGACAGGGGGCCTCGAGACCCAGTACTTC.

The sample holds one count of this clone. The rearrangement uses TRBV20-1 and TRBJ1-2; TRBD1 is a possible D gene (6 bases). The V gene lost 5 bases and the J gene lost 11 bases, with 12 bases spanning the gap. The V gene's germline CDR1 is DFQATT and CDR2 SNEGSKA (reference sequence). This CDR3 comprises 10 residues. The CDR3 spells CSASWTEYTF. For the CDR3, the DNA is TGCAGTGCTTCTTGGACAGAGTACACCTTC.